Listed below are T cell receptor beta chains from one sample, sequenced in a study of cytomegalovirus exposure and HLA in healthy donors. TCRdb's table, derived via immunoSEQ multiplex PCR, lists solely in-frame clones and lacks some. The repertoire holds roughly 200,000 clones, with roughly 85% as singletons. The sequenced sample was PBMCs. The receptors were gathered from a woman in her twenties or thirties in good health and CMV-seropositive. CDR3s include the opening cysteine and the closing phenylalanine or tryptophan. A D gene is named only where the DNA matches it firmly. Part of the rows lack a size; the others show once, few, many or a class for expanded clones.

D gene: TRBD1
clone size: few
J gene: TRBJ2-3
V gene: TRBV19
CDR3 protein: CASSPPQGAVDTQYF
CDR3 DNA: TGTGCCAGTAGTCCCCCCCAGGGGGCTGTAGATACGCAGTATTTT

D gene: TRBD2
clone size: -
J gene: TRBJ2-1
V gene: TRBV27
CDR3 protein: CASRASGVYNEQFF
CDR3 DNA: TGTGCCAGCAGGGCTAGCGGGGTCTACAATGAGCAGTTCTTC

D gene: TRBD1
clone size: -
J gene: TRBJ2-7
V gene: TRBV18
CDR3 protein: CASSYGTGDAYEQYF
CDR3 DNA: TGTGCCAGCTCTTACGGGACAGGGGACGCCTACGAGCAGTACTTC

D gene: TRBD1
clone size: -
J gene: TRBJ1-5
V gene: TRBV27
CDR3 protein: CASKRNRGIEDSNQPQHF
CDR3 DNA: TGTGCCAGCAAGAGGAACAGGGGTATCGAGGACAGCAATCAGCCCCAGCATTTT

D gene: -
clone size: -
J gene: TRBJ2-1
V gene: TRBV14
CDR3 protein: CASSPVSNEQFF
CDR3 DNA: TGTGCCAGCAGCCCCGTCAGCAATGAGCAGTTCTTC

D gene: TRBD2
clone size: -
J gene: TRBJ2-3
V gene: TRBV29-1
CDR3 protein: CSVSAGGGDTQYF
CDR3 DNA: TGCAGCGTGAGTGCGGGAGGAGGGGATACGCAGTATTTT

D gene: TRBD2
clone size: -
J gene: TRBJ2-5
V gene: TRBV5-6
CDR3 protein: CASSLKMVAGGPYF
CDR3 DNA: TGTGCCAGCAGCTTGAAGATGGTAGCGGGAGGGCCCTACTTC

D gene: TRBD2
clone size: -
J gene: TRBJ2-7
V gene: TRBV6-1
CDR3 protein: CASRKGLASEQYF
CDR3 DNA: TGTGCCAGCAGGAAGGGACTAGCTTCCGAGCAGTACTTC

D gene: TRBD2
clone size: -
J gene: TRBJ2-7
V gene: TRBV5-1
CDR3 protein: CASSLEAGGSYEQYF
CDR3 DNA: TGCGCCAGCAGCTTGGAAGCGGGGGGGTCCTACGAGCAGTACTTC

D gene: -
clone size: -
J gene: TRBJ1-1
V gene: TRBV27
CDR3 protein: CASSPLGGGPEAFF
CDR3 DNA: TGTGCCAGCAGTCCCCTCGGCGGAGGCCCTGAAGCTTTCTTT

D gene: -
clone size: once
J gene: TRBJ1-2
V gene: TRBV7-9
CDR3 protein: CASSLVGRASYGYTF
CDR3 DNA: TGTGCCAGCAGCTTAGTTGGCAGGGCCAGCTATGGCTACACCTTC

D gene: TRBD2
clone size: -
J gene: TRBJ2-2
V gene: TRBV11-3
CDR3 protein: CASSLRLAGVAGELFF
CDR3 DNA: TGTGCCAGCAGCCTTAGACTAGCGGGAGTGGCCGGGGAGCTGTTTTTT

D gene: TRBD1
clone size: few
J gene: TRBJ1-4
V gene: TRBV18
CDR3 protein: CASSLGTGIEKLFF
CDR3 DNA: TGTGCCAGCTCACTGGGGACAGGAATTGAAAAACTGTTTTTT

D gene: -
clone size: -
J gene: TRBJ2-2
V gene: TRBV9
CDR3 protein: CASSQGHGELFF
CDR3 DNA: TGTGCCAGCAGTCAGGGGCACGGGGAGCTGTTTTTT

D gene: -
clone size: -
J gene: TRBJ2-2
V gene: TRBV7-6
CDR3 protein: CASSSIGETGELFF
CDR3 DNA: TGTGCCAGCAGCTCTATCGGGGAGACCGGGGAGCTGTTTTTT